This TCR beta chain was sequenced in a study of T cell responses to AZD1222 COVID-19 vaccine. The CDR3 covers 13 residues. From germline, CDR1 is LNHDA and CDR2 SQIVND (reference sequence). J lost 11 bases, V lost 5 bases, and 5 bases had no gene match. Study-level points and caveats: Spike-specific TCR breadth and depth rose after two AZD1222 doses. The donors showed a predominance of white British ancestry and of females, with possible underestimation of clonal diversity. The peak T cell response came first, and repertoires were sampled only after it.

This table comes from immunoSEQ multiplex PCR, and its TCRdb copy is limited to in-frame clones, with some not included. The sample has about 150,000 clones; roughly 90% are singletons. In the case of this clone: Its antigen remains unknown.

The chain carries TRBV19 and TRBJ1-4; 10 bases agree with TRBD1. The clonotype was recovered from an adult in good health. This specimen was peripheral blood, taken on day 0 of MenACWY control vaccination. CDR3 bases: TGTGCCAGTAGTCGAGGACAGGGGGTCAAACTGTTTTTT. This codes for CASSRGQGVKLFF.